These T cell receptor beta chains were read from a single sample in a study of human T cells and chemical hapten exposure. TCRdb re-analysed the RACE reads in MiXCR, keeping a single row per CDR3 protein. The repertoire holds tens of thousands of distinct CDR3 sequences, with approximately 3.3% as singletons. Sequenced here: whole blood, sampled in connection with sensitization to the hapten diphenylcyclopropenone (DPC). The source is a man aged 40-49 years with alopecia areata. Some clones in this sample may be carry-over from other donors' samples. The CDR3 runs from the conserved cysteine through the conserved F or W. Fields, in order: J gene, D gene, clone size, V gene, CDR3 protein, CDR3 DNA. A D gene is named only where the DNA matches it firmly. Clone size, where shown, is once, few, many, or a class for clones that have expanded.

j_call: TRBJ2-5; d_call: TRBD2; clone_size: many; v_call: TRBV12-3/TRBV12-4; cdr3_aa: CASSLGLEASGRIGLETQYF; cdr3_nt: TGTGCCAGCAGTTTAGGGTTGGAGGCTAGCGGGAGAATCGGTTTGGAGACCCAGTACTTC
j_call: TRBJ2-1; d_call: NA; clone_size: many; v_call: TRBV12-3/TRBV12-4; cdr3_aa: CASLLAASVSGEQFF; cdr3_nt: TGTGCCAGCCTGCTCGCAGCTAGCGTTAGTGGTGAGCAGTTCTTC
j_call: TRBJ1-2; d_call: TRBD1; clone_size: NA; v_call: TRBV28; cdr3_aa: CASSSGQGIVDGYTF; cdr3_nt: TGTGCCAGCAGTTCCGGACAGGGGATCGTTGATGGCTACACCTTC
j_call: TRBJ1-4; d_call: NA; clone_size: many; v_call: TRBV6-2/TRBV6-3; cdr3_aa: CASRDGRINEKLFF; cdr3_nt: TGTGCCAGCAGGGATGGGCGGATAAATGAAAAACTGTTTTTT
j_call: TRBJ1-1; d_call: NA; clone_size: many; v_call: TRBV30; cdr3_aa: CAWRTGISGTEAFF; cdr3_nt: TGTGCCTGGAGAACCGGGATCTCGGGGACTGAAGCTTTCTTT
j_call: TRBJ1-5; d_call: TRBD1; clone_size: many; v_call: TRBV28; cdr3_aa: CASSPLGQGNQPQHF; cdr3_nt: TGTGCCAGCAGTCCGCTGGGACAGGGCAATCAGCCCCAGCATTTT
j_call: TRBJ2-3; d_call: NA; clone_size: many; v_call: TRBV2; cdr3_aa: CASSEQGADTQYF; cdr3_nt: TGTGCCAGCAGTGAACAAGGGGCAGATACGCAGTATTTT
j_call: TRBJ2-3; d_call: NA; clone_size: many; v_call: TRBV5-1; cdr3_aa: CASSLSGERADTQYF; cdr3_nt: TGCGCCAGCAGCTTATCCGGGGAAAGGGCAGATACGCAGTATTTT
j_call: TRBJ2-2; d_call: TRBD2; clone_size: many; v_call: TRBV7-2; cdr3_aa: CASSLWGGSGELFF; cdr3_nt: TGTGCCAGCAGCTTATGGGGCGGGAGTGGGGAGCTGTTTTTT
j_call: TRBJ2-5; d_call: NA; clone_size: many; v_call: TRBV29-1; cdr3_aa: CSVLYTQETQYF; cdr3_nt: TGCAGCGTTCTCTATACCCAAGAGACCCAGTACTTC
j_call: TRBJ2-1; d_call: NA; clone_size: many; v_call: TRBV20-1; cdr3_aa: CSAPEVLGGDYNEQFF; cdr3_nt: TGCAGTGCCCCCGAGGTCCTTGGCGGGGATTACAATGAGCAGTTCTTC
j_call: TRBJ2-3; d_call: TRBD1; clone_size: many; v_call: TRBV28; cdr3_aa: CASSFGTGHTDTQYF; cdr3_nt: TGTGCCAGCAGTTTCGGGACAGGCCACACAGATACGCAGTATTTT
j_call: TRBJ1-4; d_call: NA; clone_size: many; v_call: TRBV6-6; cdr3_aa: CASSTRGGFGEKLFF; cdr3_nt: TGTGCCAGCAGTACCCGTGGTGGTTTTGGGGAAAAACTGTTTTTT
j_call: TRBJ2-7; d_call: NA; clone_size: many; v_call: TRBV20-1; cdr3_aa: CSAREGYRSSYEQYF; cdr3_nt: TGCAGTGCTAGGGAGGGGTACCGGTCCTCCTACGAGCAGTACTTC
j_call: TRBJ2-3; d_call: NA; clone_size: NA; v_call: TRBV28; cdr3_aa: CASSLDHGTDTQYF; cdr3_nt: TGTGCCAGCAGTTTAGACCACGGGACAGATACGCAGTATTTT
j_call: TRBJ2-1; d_call: NA; clone_size: many; v_call: TRBV12-3/TRBV12-4; cdr3_aa: CASSMWTELSYNEQFF; cdr3_nt: TGTGCCAGCAGTATGTGGACAGAACTTTCCTACAATGAGCAGTTCTTC
j_call: TRBJ2-7; d_call: TRBD2; clone_size: many; v_call: TRBV28; cdr3_aa: CASLSGSSYEQYF; cdr3_nt: TGTGCCAGCCTTAGCGGGAGCTCCTACGAGCAGTACTTC
j_call: TRBJ2-3; d_call: NA; clone_size: many; v_call: TRBV6-5; cdr3_aa: CASFPGGTDTQYF; cdr3_nt: TGTGCCAGCTTCCCCGGGGGAACAGATACGCAGTATTTT
j_call: TRBJ1-6; d_call: TRBD1; clone_size: many; v_call: TRBV20-1; cdr3_aa: CSARDSNSPLHF; cdr3_nt: TGCAGTGCTCGGGACAGTAATTCACCCCTCCACTTT
j_call: TRBJ2-7; d_call: NA; clone_size: many; v_call: TRBV6-2/TRBV6-3; cdr3_aa: CASSYLAYEQYF; cdr3_nt: TGTGCCAGCAGTTACTTGGCCTACGAGCAGTACTTC
j_call: TRBJ2-7; d_call: TRBD2; clone_size: many; v_call: TRBV20-1; cdr3_aa: CSARPPPTSGEQYF; cdr3_nt: TGCAGTGCTAGGCCCCCCCCGACTAGCGGGGAGCAGTACTTC
j_call: TRBJ2-3; d_call: NA; clone_size: many; v_call: TRBV11-2; cdr3_aa: CASSLEGVRPLGDTQYF; cdr3_nt: TGTGCCAGCAGCTTGGAGGGAGTAAGACCTTTGGGGGATACGCAGTATTTT
j_call: TRBJ1-2; d_call: NA; clone_size: many; v_call: TRBV28; cdr3_aa: CASSTRGAANYGYTF; cdr3_nt: TGTGCCAGCAGTACCCGAGGGGCAGCGAACTATGGCTACACCTTC
j_call: TRBJ1-1; d_call: NA; clone_size: many; v_call: TRBV7-9; cdr3_aa: CASSLVGKNTEAFF; cdr3_nt: TGTGCCAGCAGCTTAGTGGGGAAGAACACTGAAGCTTTCTTT
j_call: TRBJ2-5; d_call: TRBD2; clone_size: many; v_call: TRBV7-2; cdr3_aa: CASSKGLAGGAETQYF; cdr3_nt: TGTGCCAGCAGCAAGGGACTAGCGGGAGGTGCGGAGACCCAGTACTTC
j_call: TRBJ2-5; d_call: NA; clone_size: many; v_call: TRBV28; cdr3_aa: CASSRNQETQYF; cdr3_nt: TGTGCCAGCAGTCGAAACCAAGAGACCCAGTACTTC
j_call: TRBJ1-6; d_call: NA; clone_size: few; v_call: TRBV9; cdr3_aa: CASSRGDNSHNSPLHF; cdr3_nt: TGTGCCAGCAGCCGAGGGGACAACTCACATAATTCACCCCTCCACTTT
j_call: TRBJ2-1; d_call: TRBD2; clone_size: few; v_call: TRBV4-2; cdr3_aa: CASSQDGTSAYNEQFF; cdr3_nt: TGTGCCAGCAGCCAAGATGGGACTAGCGCCTACAATGAGCAGTTCTTC
j_call: TRBJ1-4; d_call: NA; clone_size: NA; v_call: TRBV6-6; cdr3_aa: CASSYGPATNEKLFF; cdr3_nt: TGTGCCAGCAGTTATGGTCCTGCAACTAATGAAAAACTGTTTTTT
j_call: TRBJ2-1; d_call: NA; clone_size: many; v_call: TRBV12-3/TRBV12-4; cdr3_aa: CASRRQGGRDEQFF; cdr3_nt: TGTGCCAGCAGAAGACAGGGAGGTAGGGATGAGCAGTTCTTC
j_call: TRBJ2-7; d_call: NA; clone_size: once; v_call: TRBV3-1; cdr3_aa: CASSRGRMYEQYF; cdr3_nt: TGTGCCAGCAGCCGGGGGCGCATGTACGAGCAGTACTTC
j_call: TRBJ2-1; d_call: NA; clone_size: few; v_call: TRBV5-5; cdr3_aa: CASSFRQGDEQFF; cdr3_nt: TGTGCCAGCAGCTTCCGGCAGGGTGATGAGCAGTTCTTC
j_call: TRBJ2-1; d_call: NA; clone_size: many; v_call: TRBV14; cdr3_aa: CASSQETRSEQFF; cdr3_nt: TGTGCCAGCAGCCAAGAAACTAGATCTGAGCAGTTCTTC
j_call: TRBJ2-2; d_call: NA; clone_size: many; v_call: TRBV3-1; cdr3_aa: CASSGRDKNTGELFF; cdr3_nt: TGTGCCAGCAGCGGCCGGGACAAGAACACCGGGGAGCTGTTTTTT
j_call: TRBJ2-3; d_call: NA; clone_size: many; v_call: TRBV20-1; cdr3_aa: CSVDLSTDTQYF; cdr3_nt: TGCAGCGTGGACCTTTCCACAGATACGCAGTATTTT
j_call: TRBJ2-1; d_call: TRBD2; clone_size: many; v_call: TRBV18; cdr3_aa: CASSSGLAGFYNEQFF; cdr3_nt: TGTGCCAGCTCATCAGGACTAGCGGGGTTCTACAATGAGCAGTTCTTC
j_call: TRBJ2-2; d_call: TRBD1; clone_size: many; v_call: TRBV6-1; cdr3_aa: CASSIRTGSNTGELFF; cdr3_nt: TGTGCCAGCAGTATACGGACAGGGTCCAACACCGGGGAGCTGTTTTTT
j_call: TRBJ2-7; d_call: TRBD2; clone_size: many; v_call: TRBV7-2; cdr3_aa: CASGPGGSSYEQYF; cdr3_nt: TGTGCCAGCGGTCCGGGAGGGTCCTCCTACGAGCAGTACTTC
j_call: TRBJ2-1; d_call: NA; clone_size: many; v_call: TRBV5-1; cdr3_aa: CASSRTLRSDEQFF; cdr3_nt: TGCGCCAGCAGCCGGACTCTCCGGAGCGATGAGCAGTTCTTC
j_call: TRBJ2-6; d_call: TRBD2; clone_size: many; v_call: TRBV20-1; cdr3_aa: CSARDPAGGASGANVLTF; cdr3_nt: TGCAGTGCTAGAGACCCAGCGGGAGGTGCCTCTGGGGCCAACGTCCTGACTTTC
j_call: TRBJ2-3; d_call: TRBD2; clone_size: many; v_call: TRBV12-5; cdr3_aa: CASGSIGGGRTDTQYF; cdr3_nt: TGTGCTAGTGGCTCAATCGGCGGGGGGCGGACAGATACGCAGTATTTT